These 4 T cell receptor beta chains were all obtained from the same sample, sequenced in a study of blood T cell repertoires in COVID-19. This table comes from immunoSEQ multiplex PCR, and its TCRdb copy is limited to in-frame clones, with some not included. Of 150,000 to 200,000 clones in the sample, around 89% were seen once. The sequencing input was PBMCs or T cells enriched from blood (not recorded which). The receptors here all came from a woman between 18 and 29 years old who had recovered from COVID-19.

For the CDR3, the DNA is TGTGCCAGCAGTTTAAGCCCCTATGACAGGGTTCAAGAGACCCAGTACTTC. As protein: CASSLSPYDRVQETQYF. The rearrangement uses TRBV6-2 or TRBV6-3 and TRBJ2-5; 7 nucleotides align to TRBD1. Trimming at V came to 4 bases and at J to 2 bases, leaving 13 bases not matched to a gene. Germline lookup yields CDR1 MNHEY and CDR2 SVGEGT. The CDR3 has 17 residues.

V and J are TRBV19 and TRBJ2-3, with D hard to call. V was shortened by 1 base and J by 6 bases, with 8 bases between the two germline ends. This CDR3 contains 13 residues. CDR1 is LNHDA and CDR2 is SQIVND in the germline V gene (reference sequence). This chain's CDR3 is CASSIGARDTQYF. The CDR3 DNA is TGTGCCAGTAGTATAGGGGCTCGTGATACGCAGTATTTT.

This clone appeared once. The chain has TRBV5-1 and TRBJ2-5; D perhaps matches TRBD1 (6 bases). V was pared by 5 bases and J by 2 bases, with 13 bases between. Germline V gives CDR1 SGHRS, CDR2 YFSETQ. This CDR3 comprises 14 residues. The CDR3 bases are TGCGCCAGCAGTCCGGGACAAAAACAAGAGACCCAGTACTTC. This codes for CASSPGQKQETQYF.

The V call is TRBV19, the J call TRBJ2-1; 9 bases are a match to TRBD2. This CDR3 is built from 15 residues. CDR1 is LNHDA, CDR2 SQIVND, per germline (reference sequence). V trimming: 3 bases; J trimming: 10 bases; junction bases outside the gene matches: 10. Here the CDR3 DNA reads TGTGCCAGTAGTATTATCCCGGCGGGGGGGCGGGAGCAGTTCTTC. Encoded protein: CASSIIPAGGREQFF.